The present T cell receptor (beta chain) was sequenced within a study of spatial heterogeneity in lung cancer. Study at large: Each unique TCR and UMI combination was seen more than ten times on average in raw reads.

The CDR3 loop spans 16 amino acids. Germline V gives CDR1 SGHNT, CDR2 YYREEE (reference sequence). Germline trimming cut 3 bases from V and 2 bases from J; bases unmatched to any gene: 7. Regarding the study as a whole: Tumor mutation counts were tracked by expanded intratumoral alpha and beta TCR counts.

TCRdb recomputed calls from the 5' RACE reads with MiXCR, one row per CDR3 protein. The top ten clones hold about a fifth of a sample with roughly 7,400 distinct CDR3 sequences, around 3.2% of them seen once. This sample's time point: sample taken at primary tumor resection. Donors were roughly 70 untreated early-stage non-small cell lung cancer patients. This clonotype has more than one count but fewer than ten. Antigen unknown. The sequence was collected from a male donor with early-stage non-small cell lung cancer. This material consisted of lung tumor tissue, taken at surgery. The chain uses TRBV5-4 and TRBJ2-5; 10 bases map to TRBD1. CDR3 DNA: TGTGCCAGCAGCTCGCGGGACAGGGGAGGGCAAGAGACCCAGTACTTC. Translating gives CASSSRDRGGQETQYF.